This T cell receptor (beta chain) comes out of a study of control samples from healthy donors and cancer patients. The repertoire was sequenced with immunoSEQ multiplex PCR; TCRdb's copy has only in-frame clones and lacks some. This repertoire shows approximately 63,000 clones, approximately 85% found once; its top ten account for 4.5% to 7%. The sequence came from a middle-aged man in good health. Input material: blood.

DNA of the CDR3: TGCAGCGGTAAAACAGGGTGGAACACTGAAGCTTTCTTT. Protein product: CSGKTGWNTEAFF. The chain couples TRBV29-1 to TRBJ1-1; D may be TRBD1 (6 bases). CDR3 size: 13 residues. V was trimmed by 7 bases and J by 1 base, leaving 13 bases between them. Per the germline V gene, CDR1 is SQVTM and CDR2 is ANQGSEA.